This entry concerns a single T cell receptor beta chain. The antigen remains unidentified. This CDR3 is built from 13 residues. Germline V gene lookup returns CDR1 SQVTM and CDR2 ANQGSEA. V lost 3 bases and J 5 bases, leaving 10 bases between the germline ends. Some clones are missing from TCRdb's copy, which holds only in-frame ones; the method was immunoSEQ multiplex PCR. In the table there are about 110,000 clones, approximately 89% of which are singletons. The donors belonged to the approximately 130-subject validation cohort, separate from the roughly 720-subject first cohort. The data belong to a study of cytomegalovirus exposure and HLA in healthy donors. Study outcomes and limitations: According to a subsequent analysis, TCR clusters from the first cohort were inclined to appear together in the 130 or so validation repertoires. Overall, some 160 TCR beta chains were annotated as cytomegalovirus-associated. A few chains linked to CMV were shown in vitro to be specific for CMV antigens.

The TCR sequence derives from a young woman in good health and CMV-seronegative. This chain joins TRBV29-1 and TRBJ2-2, with D maybe TRBD2 (5 bases). The material sequenced was PBMCs. The CDR3: CSVDAGGTGELFF. In nucleotides, the CDR3 is TGCAGCGTTGATGCGGGTGGGACCGGGGAGCTGTTTTTT.